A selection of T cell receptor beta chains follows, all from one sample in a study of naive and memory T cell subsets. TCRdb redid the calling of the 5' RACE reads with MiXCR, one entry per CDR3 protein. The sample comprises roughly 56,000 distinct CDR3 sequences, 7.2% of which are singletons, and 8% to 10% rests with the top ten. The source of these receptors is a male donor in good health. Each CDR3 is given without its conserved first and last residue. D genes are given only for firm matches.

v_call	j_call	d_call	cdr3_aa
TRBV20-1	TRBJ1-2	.	SARGRGLPTNGYT
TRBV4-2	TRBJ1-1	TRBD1	ASSPQESGGQSLNTEAF
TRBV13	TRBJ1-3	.	ASSFRPTGGAPGNTIY
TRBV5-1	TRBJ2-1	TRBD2	ASSFLAEAYNEQF
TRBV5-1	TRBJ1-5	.	ASSLEGGDQPQH
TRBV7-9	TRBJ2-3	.	ASSQRGTSDTQY
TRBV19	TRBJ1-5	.	ASSISGYSNQPQH
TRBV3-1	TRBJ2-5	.	ATRGAGKTQY
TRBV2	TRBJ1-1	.	ASSSDSSSSEAF
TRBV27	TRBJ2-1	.	ASSPTPYNEQF
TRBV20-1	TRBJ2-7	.	SARDQPEGNNEQY
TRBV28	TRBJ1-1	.	ASSGLTVANTEAF
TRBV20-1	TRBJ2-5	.	SASWRGETQY
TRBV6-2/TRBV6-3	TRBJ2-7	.	ASRRTGYEQY
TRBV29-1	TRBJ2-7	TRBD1	SSRQGRDEQY
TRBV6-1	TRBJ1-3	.	ASILMAGSSGNTIY
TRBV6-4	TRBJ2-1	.	ASRSTGVRGGALRNEQF
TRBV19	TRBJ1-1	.	ASQKGIVVGANTEAF
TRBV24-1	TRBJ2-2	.	ATSDADSTGELF
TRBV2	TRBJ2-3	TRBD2	ASSQIGGGADTQY
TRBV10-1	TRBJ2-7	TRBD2	ASSETSGLSYEQY
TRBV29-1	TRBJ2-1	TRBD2	SVVLAGGLYNEQF
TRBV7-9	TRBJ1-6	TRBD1	ASKNQGAAGNSPLH
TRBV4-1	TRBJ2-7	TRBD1	ASSQPGQGTYEQY
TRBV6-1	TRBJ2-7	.	ASNQQTGGVYEQY
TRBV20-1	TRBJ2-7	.	SAYPSGGEQY
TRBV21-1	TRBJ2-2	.	ASSKEGLWTGTNTGELF
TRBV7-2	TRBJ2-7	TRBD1	ASSSGGTGSAGRQY
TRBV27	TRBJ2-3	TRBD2	ASRGLLAGGNTQY
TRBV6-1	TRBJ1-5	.	ASSESLGSQPQH
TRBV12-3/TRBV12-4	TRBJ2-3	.	ASGRDTQY
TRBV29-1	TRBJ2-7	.	SVGRTYEQY
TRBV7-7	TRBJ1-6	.	ASSPAVNSPLH
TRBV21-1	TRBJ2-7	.	ASSSYEQY
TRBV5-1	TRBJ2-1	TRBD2	ASSWEPSGISYNEQF
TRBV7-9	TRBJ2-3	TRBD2	ASSPLNPRTSGGPYTDTQY
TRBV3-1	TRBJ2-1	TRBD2	ASSHAGGHNEQF
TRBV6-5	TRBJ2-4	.	ASSSAWGVPEGIQY
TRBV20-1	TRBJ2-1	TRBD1	SAHSVDRGTYNEQF
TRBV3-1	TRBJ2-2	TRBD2	ASKVGTSFTGELF
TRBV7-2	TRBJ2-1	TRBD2	ASSQLWTSANEQF
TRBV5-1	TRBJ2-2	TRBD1	ASIENPGTGNTGELF
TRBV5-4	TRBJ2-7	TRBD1	ASSFGQGTHEQY
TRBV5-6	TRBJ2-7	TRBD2	ASSWTGLAGEQQY
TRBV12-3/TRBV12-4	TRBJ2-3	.	ASSLSMGGQDTQY
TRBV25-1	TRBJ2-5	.	ASSRQVQETQY
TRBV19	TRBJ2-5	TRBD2	ASSPYSGMGETQY
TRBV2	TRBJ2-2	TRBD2	ASSEQRELTGELF
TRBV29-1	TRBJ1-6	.	SVADRDNSPLH
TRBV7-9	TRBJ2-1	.	ASSLIFNEQF